These 18 T cell receptor beta chains were all obtained from the same sample, sequenced in a study of T cell changes during pregnancy in multiple sclerosis. This table comes from immunoSEQ multiplex PCR, and its TCRdb copy is limited to in-frame clones, with some not included. Of tens of thousands of clones in the sample, under 95% are singletons; the top ten hold approximately 5.9%. The sequenced sample was peripheral blood, obtained in the third trimester of pregnancy. The source is a female donor in good health, enrolled as a control in a pregnancy study.

This clone has just a few counts. The chain combines TRBV11-2 with TRBJ2-3, with D possibly being TRBD1 (6 bases). The length of the CDR3 is 14 residues. Trimming shortened V by 5 bases and J by 7 bases, and 16 bases separated the two germline ends. Germline CDR1 is SGHAT and CDR2 is FQNNGV. The CDR3 nucleotides are TGTGCCAGCAGCCTACAGGGAGTTGAAAATACGCAGTATTTT. This gives the protein CASSLQGVENTQYF.

Turning to this clone: Mismatch with germline at one junction end may stem from a read error. The rearrangement joins TRBV6-1 to TRBJ1-3; perhaps TRBD1 as D (5 bases). The germline V gene has CDR1 MNHNS and CDR2 SASEGT. This CDR3 is built from 16 residues. The DNA for the CDR3 is TGTGCCAGCAGCGAAGCATTGGGGCTTGCTGGAAACACCATATATTTT. Its protein product is CASSEALGLAGNTIYF.

J is TRBJ2-3 and V is TRBV9, with 10 bases that match TRBD2. From germline, CDR1 is SGDLS and CDR2 YYNGEE. V shed 3 bases, J shed 3 bases, and the junction held 4 bases outside the gene matches. CDR3 length equals 15 residues. This chain's CDR3 is CASSGWTSGTDTQYF. CDR3 nucleotide sequence: TGTGCCAGCAGCGGTTGGACTAGCGGAACAGATACGCAGTATTTT.

V gene TRBV7-2 combines with J gene TRBJ2-5; 10 positions match TRBD2. Germline trimming cut 1 base from V and 1 base from J; bases unmatched to any gene: 6. Per germline, CDR1 SGHTA and CDR2 FQGNSA. CDR3 length: 17 residues. The CDR3 protein is CASSLGPPSGGQETQYF. CDR3 in DNA: TGTGCCAGCAGCTTAGGTCCCCCTAGCGGGGGCCAAGAGACCCAGTACTTC.

V gene TRBV7-9 combines with J gene TRBJ2-1, with TRBD1 matching 9 bases. The ends lost 5 bases at V and 6 bases at J; junction bases unmatched: 14. Germline loops: CDR1 SEHNR, CDR2 FQNEAQ (reference sequence). CDR3 length equals 17 residues. The CDR3 reads CASSASSGTGSVNEQFF. CDR3 bases: TGTGCCAGCAGCGCATCCTCCGGGACAGGGTCGGTCAATGAGCAGTTCTTC.

This chain uses TRBV11-3 with TRBJ2-3; 12 bases align to TRBD2. With 2 bases clipped from V and 1 base from J, the junction kept 1 base outside the gene matches. This CDR3 comprises 16 residues. CDR1 and CDR2 from the germline V gene are SGHNT and YENEEA. Written as DNA, the CDR3 is TGTGCCAGCAGCTTACGACTAGCGGGGGGCACAGATACGCAGTATTTT. It specifies CASSLRLAGGTDTQYF. Variable domain in full (rest from reference TRBV11-3 and TRBJ2-3): EAGVVQSPRYKIIEKKQPVAFWCNPISGHNTLYWYLQNLGQGPELLIRYENEEAVDDSQLPKDRFSAERLKGVDSTLKIQPAELGDSAVYLCASSLRLAGGTDTQYFGPGTRLTVL.

The CDR3 DNA reads TGTGCCAGCTCACAAGTAGACAGGGTTGGGGACACTGAAGCTTTCTTT. This encodes CASSQVDRVGDTEAFF. V gene TRBV18 combines with J gene TRBJ1-1; 7 bases match TRBD1. Trimming cost V 4 bases and J 3 bases; bases outside gene matches: 11. Germline CDR1 and CDR2: KGHSH and LQKENI. This CDR3 has 16 amino acids.

This chain links TRBV28 with TRBJ1-5; D unresolved. Germline CDR1 MDHEN, CDR2 SYDVKM. The CDR3 is 13 residues long. The ends were cut back, 8 bases at V and 2 bases at J, with 10 bases in the middle. DNA for the CDR3: TGTGCCAGCGCTGAGAGTGGCAATCAGCCCCAGCATTTT. It encodes CASAESGNQPQHF.

This sequence joins TRBV6-4 and TRBJ2-1; 15 bases match TRBD2. The CDR3 is 15 amino acids. The ends lost 8 bases at V and 9 bases at J; junction bases unmatched: 8. Germline V CDR1 and CDR2: MRHNA, SNTAGT. The CDR3 DNA reads TGTGCCAGCTCCGGACTAGCGGGAGGGGTGGGTGAGCAGTTCTTC. Translating gives CASSGLAGGVGEQFF.

This chain uses TRBV6-6 with TRBJ2-7; TRBD2 is a possible D gene (6 bases). CDR3 length equals 14 residues. Trimming removed 2 bases from V and 5 bases from J, with 13 bases in between. Germline CDR1 and CDR2: MNHNY and SVGAGI (reference sequence). The CDR3 region is CASSYVSGADEQYF. CDR3 nucleotides: TGTGCCAGCAGTTACGTGTCGGGAGCAGACGAGCAGTACTTC.

The genes are TRBV5-6 and TRBJ1-5; D is ambiguous. The CDR3 totals 13 residues. Germline CDR1 SGHDT, CDR2 YYEEEE. V lost 4 bases and J lost 7, with 12 bases in between. The CDR3 nucleotides are TGTGCCAGCAGCACGGGTTTCAACCAGCCCCAGCATTTT. This sequence encodes CASSTGFNQPQHF.

CDR3 nucleotides: TGTGCCAGCAGCCGGACTAGCGAAGATACGCAGTATTTT. The encoded protein is CASSRTSEDTQYF. This chain uses TRBV7-3 with TRBJ2-3; 9 positions agree with TRBD2. The CDR3 spans 13 residues. The germline gives CDR1 SGHTA, CDR2 FQGTGA. With 5 bases clipped from V and 5 bases from J, the junction kept 2 bases outside the gene matches.

This chain links TRBV6-1 with TRBJ2-7; D possibly corresponds to TRBD1 (5 bases). The germline V gene has CDR1 MNHNS and CDR2 SASEGT. Trimming took 0 bases from V and 3 from J, leaving 9 bases between them. The CDR3 spans 14 residues. CDR3 bases: TGTGCCAGCAGTGAAGCGGGGCGACGCTACGAGCAGTACTTC. Its translation is CASSEAGRRYEQYF.

The rearrangement joins TRBV6-1 to TRBJ1-1, with a tentative D call TRBD1 (5 bases). V was shortened by 1 base and J by 4 bases, with 13 bases between the two germline ends. This CDR3 contains 15 residues. Germline-derived CDR1 and CDR2 are MNHNS and SASEGT. CDR3 residues: CASSEEAGMGTEAFF. CDR3 sequence (DNA): TGTGCCAGCAGTGAAGAGGCAGGGATGGGCACTGAAGCTTTCTTT.

V is TRBV19 and J is TRBJ1-2, with 7 positions matching TRBD1. Germline CDR1 reads LNHDA; CDR2 reads SQIVND (reference sequence). V lost 5 bases, J lost 2 bases, and 5 bases stayed unmatched. The CDR3 runs to 14 residues. The DNA of the CDR3 is TGTGCCAGTAGTGGAGAGACAGGGAACTATGGCTACACCTTC. Translation: CASSGETGNYGYTF.

The chain has TRBV28 and TRBJ2-7; possible D gene TRBD1, 6 bases. CDR1 is MDHEN and CDR2 is SYDVKM in the germline V gene. There are 14 residues in the CDR3. Trimming pared 6 bases from V and 0 bases from J, leaving 12 bases between. The CDR3 sequence: CASRAGAFSYEQYF. The CDR3 DNA reads as TGTGCCAGCAGGGCAGGGGCTTTCTCCTACGAGCAGTACTTC.

This clone is termed medium-sized (0.01 to 0.1%). V usage is TRBV9 and J usage is TRBJ2-5; the match to TRBD1 covers 12 bases. Germline values: CDR1 SGDLS, CDR2 YYNGEE. V lost 4 bases, J lost 4 bases, and 5 bases stayed unmatched. CDR3 length: 15 amino acids. CDR3 region: CASSKGQGARETQYF. The DNA for the CDR3 is TGTGCCAGCAGCAAGGGACAGGGGGCGCGAGAGACCCAGTACTTC. Together with reference TRBV9 and TRBJ2-5, the CDR3 gives the full variable domain: DSGVTQTPKHLITATGQRVTLRCSPRSGDLSVYWYQQSLDQGLQFLIQYYNGEERAKGNILERFSAQQFPDLHSELNLSSLELGDSALYFCASSKGQGARETQYFGPGTRLLVL.

The J gene is TRBJ1-1, the V gene TRBV19, with TRBD1 identical over 10 bases. There are 15 residues in the CDR3. V was pared by 5 bases and J by 5 bases, with 8 bases of the junction left unmatched. Germline CDR1 and CDR2: LNHDA and SQIVND (reference sequence). CDR3 region: CASSVDRGGVTEAFF. The CDR3 DNA follows: TGTGCCAGTAGTGTGGACAGGGGGGGAGTGACTGAAGCTTTCTTT.